Following are 23 T cell receptor beta chains from one sample sequenced in a study of T cell repertoires in cytomegalovirus infection. TCRdb itself ran the reads through MiXCR, one entry per CDR3 protein. There are approximately 500,000 distinct CDR3 sequences in the sample; about 15% occur only once, and approximately 24% lies in the top ten. Sequenced: CD8+ T cells from PBMCs. These receptors came from a human donor in good health (CMV status not recorded). Some clones in this sample may be carry-over from other donors' samples.

This clonotype was counted only a few times. The chain recombines TRBV12-3 or TRBV12-4 with TRBJ2-7; 9 positions match TRBD1. The CDR3 runs 16 residues. The trim removed 7 bases at V and 3 bases at J, leaving 13 bases unmatched. CDR3 region: CASTLSGTGFYYEQYF. The CDR3 coding sequence is TGTGCCAGCACCCTATCAGGGACAGGGTTTTACTACGAGCAGTACTTC.

The rearrangement links TRBV10-3 to TRBJ2-2; 7 bases map to TRBD1. Per the germline V gene, CDR1 is ENHRY and CDR2 is SYGVKD. J was trimmed by 7 bases and V by 6 bases; bases with no gene match: 11. This CDR3 spans 15 amino acids. In DNA form, the CDR3 reads TGTGCCATCAGGGACGGACAGGCCAAGGACGGGGAGCTGTTTTTT. Translating gives CAIRDGQAKDGELFF.

There are a few counts of this clonotype. This chain connects TRBV24-1 to TRBJ2-5, with D uncertain. The germline V gene encodes CDR1 KGHDR and CDR2 SFDVKD. CDR3 length equals 12 residues. With 2 bases removed from V and 5 bases from J, the gap between germline ends came to 5 bases. The DNA for the CDR3 is TGTGCCACCAGTGATTCAAGGGAGACCCAGTACTTC. Translated, it gives CATSDSRETQYF.

This clonotype came up a few times. The chain couples TRBV2 to TRBJ1-1, with D uncertain. The V end was cut by 3 bases, the J end by 11 bases, with 19 bases between. CDR1 is SNHLY and CDR2 is FYNNEI in the germline V gene. The CDR3 is 14 amino acids. CDR3 nucleotide sequence: TGTGCCAGCAGTGAGGGCGGGCGATGGTATTCGGCTTTCTTT. Its translation: CASSEGGRWYSAFF. Full variable domain (outside the CDR3, taken from reference TRBV2 and TRBJ1-1): EPEVTQTPSHQVTQMGQEVILRCVPISNHLYFYWYRQILGQKVEFLVSFYNNEISEKSEIFDDQFSVERPDGSNFTLKIRSTKLEDSAMYFCASSEGGRWYSAFFGQGTRLTVV.

This clonotype was recorded at least ten times. This rearrangement joins TRBV7-8 to TRBJ1-1; maybe TRBD1 (6 bases). The CDR3 length is 17 residues. Germline V gene lookup returns CDR1 SGHVS and CDR2 FQNEAQ. The ends were cut back, 4 bases at V and 4 bases at J, with 22 bases in the middle. CDR3 bases: TGTGCCAGCAGCTCCCTCCCCAAGGGGGAGGGAGTCACTGAAGCTTTCTTT. Translating it yields CASSSLPKGEGVTEAFF.

This chain joins TRBV6-5 and TRBJ2-7; D call uncertain. The CDR3 runs 15 residues. Germline CDR1 and CDR2: MNHEY and SVGAGI. Trimming pared 5 bases from V and 4 bases from J, leaving 18 bases between. CDR3 protein: CASSPAVLSRYEQYF. CDR3 coding DNA: TGTGCCAGCAGTCCCGCAGTCCTCAGCAGGTACGAGCAGTACTTC.

The rearrangement links TRBV7-9 to TRBJ2-4; 7 nucleotides agree with TRBD2. Germline CDR1 is SEHNR and CDR2 is FQNEAQ (reference sequence). The V gene end was trimmed by 5 bases and the J gene end by 0 bases; junction bases not matched to a gene: 7. CDR3 length equals 16 residues. The CDR3 here is CASSRPSGLAKNIQYF. CDR3 DNA: TGTGCCAGCAGCCGTCCTAGCGGTCTAGCCAAAAACATTCAGTACTTC.

The chain employs TRBV24-1 and TRBJ1-5; D is unresolved. V was cut by 3 bases and J by 0 bases, with 8 bases left in between. Germline assignment: CDR1 KGHDR and CDR2 SFDVKD. The CDR3 spans 15 residues. The CDR3 DNA follows: TGTGCCACCAGTGATGGGTTATATAGCAATCAGCCCCAGCATTTT. Translating gives CATSDGLYSNQPQHF.

This clonotype was detected many times. This chain joins TRBV7-2 and TRBJ1-1; D is uncertain. The CDR3 consists of 15 residues. CDR1 is SGHTA, CDR2 FQGNSA, per germline. V lost 0 bases and J 2 bases, leaving 10 bases between the germline ends. The CDR3 DNA sequence: TGTGCCAGCAGCTTAGCGGTCAACGGTAACACTGAAGCTTTCTTT. Protein product: CASSLAVNGNTEAFF.

This clonotype was seen many times. The CDR3 DNA reads TGTGCCACCAGTGATCCGGGACAGGGTGGGCAGCCCCAGCATTTT. Translation gives CATSDPGQGGQPQHF. This rearrangement joins TRBV24-1 to TRBJ1-5; 9 bases agree with TRBD1. J was trimmed by 7 bases and V by 3 bases; bases with no gene match: 6. This CDR3 comprises 15 residues. Looked up from germline, CDR1 is KGHDR and CDR2 is SFDVKD.

V is TRBV12-3 or TRBV12-4 and J is TRBJ2-3; no definite D call. This CDR3 is 11 amino acids long. The ends were cut back, 6 bases at V and 11 bases at J, with 12 bases in the middle. In DNA, the CDR3 is TGTGCCAGCAGCTTTGGGGTGCAGCAGTATTTT. Its protein product is CASSFGVQQYF.

This clonotype was recorded at least ten times. This chain links TRBV6-5 with TRBJ2-5; D tentatively fits TRBD1 or TRBD2 (5 bases each). This CDR3 spans 13 amino acids. V was trimmed by 4 bases and J by 4 bases, leaving 10 bases between them. Germline V CDR1 and CDR2: MNHEY, SVGAGI. The CDR3 is CASSSQGPETQYF. CDR3 in DNA: TGTGCCAGCAGTTCTCAGGGACCAGAGACCCAGTACTTC.

Only a few counts were recorded for this clonotype. The genes are TRBV6-4 and TRBJ1-2; the D gene is possibly TRBD1 (6 bases). CDR3 length: 13 residues. Germline V gene data show CDR1 as MRHNA and CDR2 as SNTAGT. Trimming took 8 bases from V and 4 from J, leaving 14 bases between them. The CDR3 region is CASYFRGSYGYTF. The CDR3 coding sequence is TGTGCCAGCTACTTTAGGGGGTCCTATGGCTACACCTTC.

The gene calls are TRBV25-1 and TRBJ1-5; weak D call: TRBD1 (5 bases). V shed 3 bases and J shed 3 bases, with 18 bases lying between them. The CDR3 extends over 17 amino acids. CDR1 and CDR2 from the germline V gene are MGHDK and SYGVNS. The CDR3 nucleotides read TGTGCCAGCAGTGAGGGGGGGTGGATTCCCTTCAATCAGCCCCAGCATTTT. Translating gives CASSEGGWIPFNQPQHF.

The rearrangement joins TRBV27 to TRBJ1-3; D may be TRBD1 (5 bases). CDR3 length: 17 residues. CDR1 MNHEY and CDR2 SMNVEV come from the germline V gene (reference sequence). Trimming left V 5 bases short and J 0 bases short, with 17 bases between. The CDR3 region is CASSPGHIIPSGNTIYF. The CDR3, as DNA: TGTGCCAGCAGTCCCGGACACATAATTCCCTCTGGAAACACCATATATTTT.

As to this clonotype: A much bigger clone sits one base away, suggesting this may be a read error. The CDR3 does not end in the conserved phenylalanine or tryptophan, so this is likely a read error. The DNA is omitted, as the CDR3 cannot be located on it reliably, and the CDR3 follows TCRdb's listing. V usage is TRBV6-8 and J usage is TRBJ1-2; the table names TRBD1, a call not compared with the DNA. The CDR3 spans 14 amino acids, including both terminal residues. CDR1 and CDR2 (germline): MNHGY, SAAAGT. The CDR3 here is CASSYNIPGSSLTY.

This sequence joins TRBV28 and TRBJ1-2, with TRBD1 matching 9 bases. Germline values: CDR1 MDHEN, CDR2 SYDVKM. CDR3 length: 15 amino acids. The J segment lost 9 bases and the V segment lost 5 bases, leaving 13 bases of the junction unmatched. The CDR3 here is CASSGPTGGDYCYTF. CDR3 DNA: TGTGCCAGCAGTGGGCCGACAGGGGGAGATTATTGCTACACCTTC.

In regard to this clonotype: Since a much larger clone is just one base distant, this may be a read error. The chain combines TRBV11-2 with TRBJ2-3; D not resolved. The CDR3 is 14 amino acids. V was pared by 8 bases and J by 2 bases, with 14 bases between. Germline CDR1 is SGHAT and CDR2 is FQNNGV. Written as DNA, the CDR3 is TGTGCCAGCCAAAGCGACGTGATCACAGATACGCAGTATTTT. Amino acid sequence: CASQSDVITDTQYF.

J is TRBJ1-1 and V is TRBV10-3; 7 nucleotides match TRBD1. The CDR3 has 15 residues. Germline V gene sequence: CDR1 ENHRY, CDR2 SYGVKD. Trimming took 4 bases from V and 1 from J; bases not matched to a gene: 6. The CDR3 DNA reads TGTGCCATCAGTGGCTCAGGGGGGAAGAACACTGAAGCTTTCTTT. It encodes CAISGSGGKNTEAFF.

The rearrangement links TRBV5-1 to TRBJ2-5; TRBD2 aligns across 8 bases. Germline CDR1 and CDR2: SGHRS and YFSETQ. This CDR3 contains 15 residues. The ends lost 7 bases at V and 5 bases at J; junction bases unmatched: 13. The CDR3 DNA sequence: TGCGCCAGCCGAGGGACCGGGGGGGCCATGGAGACCCAGTACTTC. Protein product: CASRGTGGAMETQYF. The full variable domain, its missing parts supplied by reference TRBV5-1 and TRBJ2-5, is KAGVTQTPRYLIKTRGQQVTLSCSPISGHRSVSWYQQTPGQGLQFLFEYFSETQRNKGNFPGRFSGRQFSNSRSEMNVSTLELGDSALYLCASRGTGGAMETQYFGPGTRLLVL.

The rearrangement uses TRBV6-8 and TRBJ2-3; 10 nucleotides align to TRBD2. This CDR3 is built from 18 residues. The junction had 17 bases not matched to a gene; V was cut back by 6 bases and J by 5 bases. CDR1 and CDR2 (germline): MNHGY, SAAAGT. The CDR3 DNA reads TGTGCCAGCAGGGCCGGGGAGCGGGAGGGCCTTGAGAAAGATACGCAGTATTTT. Translating it yields CASRAGEREGLEKDTQYF.

In this sample, this clonotype turned up many times. The chain recombines TRBV4-1 with TRBJ2-7; 12 bases are a match to TRBD2. Germline lookup yields CDR1 MGHRA and CDR2 YSYEKL. Trimming took 0 bases from V and 4 from J; bases not matched to a gene: 4. The CDR3 extends over 16 amino acids. CDR3 DNA sequence: TGCGCCAGCAGCCAAGAGGGGACTAGCGGGTCTTACGAGCAGTACTTC. This codes for CASSQEGTSGSYEQYF.

This chain connects TRBV3-1 to TRBJ2-1; D is perhaps TRBD1 (5 bases). V lost 2 bases and J lost 7, with 15 bases in between. Per the germline V gene, CDR1 is LGHDT and CDR2 is YNNKEL (reference sequence). There are 15 residues in the CDR3. CDR3 loop: CASSQTGSLRNEQFF. The CDR3 DNA follows: TGTGCCAGCAGCCAAACAGGCTCCCTACGAAATGAGCAGTTCTTC.